This entry lists 16 T cell receptor beta chains sequenced from one sample in a study of shared clonotypes between healthy human individuals. CD8 cells regarded as naive lacked CD45RO, were positively chosen for CCR7, and omitted terminally differentiated effector memory CD45RA+ cells. Generated by immunoSEQ multiplex PCR, the TCRdb table keeps only in-frame clones and is missing some. The sample gives about 2.1 million clones, approximately 92% of which show up once; 1.5% to 2% is in the top ten. Sequenced input: naive CD8+ T cells from PBMCs. The source is a man aged 18 to 29 in good health. Some clones in this sample may be carry-over from other donors' samples.

Concerning this clone: This sample also contains other DNA sequences that code for the same CDR3. DNA for the CDR3: TGTGCCAGCAGCTTAGGGCGGGAGACCCAGTACTTC. Translating gives CASSLGRETQYF. The J gene is TRBJ2-5, the V gene TRBV7-9; D is uncertain. The CDR3 is 12 amino acids. Per germline, CDR1 SEHNR and CDR2 FQNEAQ (reference sequence). V was shortened by 1 base and J by 5 bases, with 5 bases between the two germline ends.

The CDR3 sequence is CASSRRASGKGTGELFF. The CDR3 nucleotides read TGTGCCAGCAGCCGCCGGGCTAGCGGGAAAGGCACCGGGGAGCTGTTTTTT. The V call is TRBV27, the J call TRBJ2-2, with TRBD2 identical over 9 bases. The CDR3 totals 17 residues. CDR1 MNHEY and CDR2 SMNVEV come from the germline V gene (reference sequence). The ends lost 6 bases at V and 4 bases at J; junction bases unmatched: 12.

This clone is a singleton in its sample. The sample carries other DNA sequences with the same CDR3. The rearrangement joins TRBV19 to TRBJ1-1, with D unclear. The V end was cut by 3 bases, the J end by 0 bases, with 5 bases between. CDR3 length: 13 amino acids. Germline CDR1 LNHDA, CDR2 SQIVND (reference sequence). For the CDR3, the DNA is TGTGCCAGTAGTATCGGCATGAACACTGAAGCTTTCTTT. The encoded protein is CASSIGMNTEAFF.

This sequence joins TRBV19 and TRBJ2-1; 10 bases are shared with TRBD2. Germline loops: CDR1 LNHDA, CDR2 SQIVND (reference sequence). Germline trimming cut 6 bases from V and 2 bases from J; bases unmatched to any gene: 7. The CDR3 is made up of 16 amino acids. The CDR3 bases are TGTGCCAGTAGCCACCGAGCGGGAGGGGCCTACAATGAGCAGTTCTTC. Translating it yields CASSHRAGGAYNEQFF. Supplemented by reference TRBV19 and TRBJ2-1, the full variable domain reads DGGITQSPKYLFRKEGQNVTLSCEQNLNHDAMYWYRQDPGQGLRLIYYSQIVNDFQKGDIAEGYSVSREKKESFPLTVTSAQKNPTAFYLCASSHRAGGAYNEQFFGPGTRLTVL.

The V call is TRBV21-1, the J call TRBJ1-5; the D segment call TRBD1 is taken from the table without a DNA check. TRBV21-1 is shown as a pseudogene. The CDR3 covers 15 residues. CDR3 amino acids: CASSKSRTADWPQHF. CDR3 DNA sequence: TGTGCCAGCAGCAAATCCCGGACAGCCGATTGGCCCCAGCATTTT.

Of note for this clone: Other DNA sequences from this sample encode an identical CDR3 as well. The genes are TRBV27 and TRBJ2-7; D gene uncertain. Trimming left V 5 bases short and J 0 bases short, with 11 bases between. Germline-derived CDR1 and CDR2 are MNHEY and SMNVEV (reference sequence). There are 14 residues in the CDR3. The CDR3 loop reads CASSPLGGSYEQYF. CDR3 nucleotides: TGTGCCAGCAGTCCACTTGGTGGCTCCTACGAGCAGTACTTC.

The chain combines TRBV7-6 with TRBJ2-2; 13 nucleotides agree with TRBD2. V dropped 5 bases and J dropped 6; count of bases not matched to a gene: 3. The V gene's germline CDR1 is SGHVS and CDR2 FNYEAQ. The CDR3 spans 15 residues. CDR3 coding DNA: TGTGCCAGCAGCGGACTAGCGGGAGTTTCCGGGGAGCTGTTTTTT. Translated: CASSGLAGVSGELFF.

The rearrangement links TRBV28 to TRBJ1-2; 10 bases agree with TRBD1. J gave up 2 bases and V 7 bases, and 13 bases lay outside the gene matches. The CDR3 spans 17 residues. Germline loops: CDR1 MDHEN, CDR2 SYDVKM. The CDR3 DNA follows: TGTGCCAGCACCTTATCGGGACAGGGGACTTCGAACTATGGCTACACCTTC. Translating it yields CASTLSGQGTSNYGYTF.

The rearrangement joins TRBV7-9 to TRBJ1-3; unclear D gene. The CDR3 is made up of 11 amino acids. Germline V gene lookup returns CDR1 SEHNR and CDR2 FQNEAQ (reference sequence). Trimming shortened V by 5 bases and J by 4 bases, and 3 bases separated the two germline ends. The CDR3 coding sequence is TGTGCCAGCAGCAGAGGAAACACCATATATTTT. It is translated as CASSRGNTIYF.

This rearrangement joins TRBV15 to TRBJ1-5; TRBD1 aligns across 7 bases. Per germline, CDR1 LNHNV and CDR2 YYDKDF (reference sequence). This CDR3 has 17 residues. J gave up 4 bases and V 3 bases, and 12 bases lay outside the gene matches. The CDR3: CATSRQAGGTENQPQHF. CDR3 sequence (DNA): TGTGCCACCAGCAGGCAAGCGGGAGGGACAGAAAATCAGCCCCAGCATTTT.

The gene calls are TRBV27 and TRBJ2-7, with 10 bases identical to TRBD1. Losses at the gene ends were 3 bases for V and 0 bases for J; bases not matched to a gene: 5. CDR3 length: 16 amino acids. Germline assignment: CDR1 MNHEY and CDR2 SMNVEV (reference sequence). CDR3 region: CASSLGRDRGSYEQYF. The DNA for the CDR3 is TGTGCCAGCAGTTTGGGCCGGGACAGGGGCTCCTACGAGCAGTACTTC.

J is TRBJ1-1 and V is TRBV7-9; 7 bases are shared with TRBD1. There are 12 residues in the CDR3. CDR1 and CDR2 (germline): SEHNR, FQNEAQ (reference sequence). J lost 6 bases, V lost 5 bases, and 3 bases had no gene match. CDR3 sequence reads: CASSIQGAEAFF. The DNA for the CDR3 is TGTGCCAGCAGCATCCAGGGGGCTGAAGCTTTCTTT.

This chain links TRBV30 with TRBJ2-1; 9 nucleotides align to TRBD2. V was pared by 2 bases and J by 10 bases, with 15 bases of the junction left unmatched. Germline loops: CDR1 GTSNPN, CDR2 SVGIG (reference sequence). CDR3 length: 16 residues. CDR3 coding DNA: TGTGCCTGGAGTCGCCTGCGGGAGGGCTTAGTGAACGAGCAGTTCTTC. Protein sequence: CAWSRLREGLVNEQFF.

This clone was counted only a few times. The chain combines TRBV19 with TRBJ1-1, with D unresolved. Germline V gives CDR1 LNHDA, CDR2 SQIVND (reference sequence). V was shortened by 1 base and J by 5 bases, with 8 bases between the two germline ends. The CDR3 runs 13 residues. CDR3 amino acids: CASSIVGKTEAFF. CDR3 DNA sequence: TGTGCCAGTAGTATAGTAGGGAAGACTGAAGCTTTCTTT.

The chain uses TRBV5-4 and TRBJ2-5; D is unclear. Deletions cut 0 bases from V and 3 bases from J, with 12 bases between. Germline assignment: CDR1 SGHNT and CDR2 YYREEE (reference sequence). This CDR3 is 15 amino acids long. CDR3 DNA: TGTGCCAGCAGCTTGGGCCTCTACGAAAAAGAGACCCAGTACTTC. Residues: CASSLGLYEKETQYF. Complete variable domain (other parts from reference TRBV5-4 and TRBJ2-5): ETGVTQSPTHLIKTRGQQVTLRCSSQSGHNTVSWYQQALGQGPQFIFQYYREEENGRGNFPPRFSGLQFPNYSSELNVNALELDDSALYLCASSLGLYEKETQYFGPGTRLLVL.

The V gene is TRBV27, the J gene TRBJ2-2, with 7 bases matching TRBD2. The trim removed 2 bases at V and 3 bases at J, leaving 15 bases unmatched. CDR3 length: 19 amino acids. Per the germline V gene, CDR1 is MNHEY and CDR2 is SMNVEV (reference sequence). The CDR3 DNA sequence: TGTGCCAGCAGTTTAAATTATAATAGGCTAGCGGAGGACACCGGGGAGCTGTTTTTT. It translates to CASSLNYNRLAEDTGELFF.